The clone carrying this T cell receptor beta chain was detected a few times. The sample originates from a study of blood T cell repertoires in COVID-19. Study-level background: Material from acute and convalescent COVID-19 was sourced from the United States, Italy and Spain. T cells, B-cell-depleted T cells, or PBMCs provided the cDNA or gDNA that served as material.

As originally analysed: The authors estimated nucleated cell counts from reference gene primer amplification. Libraries were prepared by immunoSEQ multiplex PCR; TCRdb keeps only in-frame clonotypes and omits some of them. The V and J calls and clone size come from that table; D and trimming were worked out from the DNA. This sample carries about 280,000 clones, around 88% of them seen once, and the ten largest clones take roughly 2.1%. The sample taken for sequencing was peripheral blood. The sequence derives from a woman aged 25 to 45 who had recovered from COVID-19.

CDR3 nucleotides: TGTGCCAGCAGCTCCTTACCGGGACAGGGAAAAGCTAACTATGGCTACACCTTC. Translated, it gives CASSSLPGQGKANYGYTF. This chain links TRBV7-9 with TRBJ1-2; 9 nucleotides match TRBD1. V lost 4 bases to trimming and J lost 0 bases; unmatched junction nucleotides: 12. The CDR3 spans 18 residues. Germline CDR1 and CDR2: SEHNR and FQNEAQ (reference sequence).